This TCR beta chain derives from a study of regulatory dendritic cells for organ transplantation. Findings of the study overall: Mature dendritic cells appeared to drive more memory CD8+ clonal expansion than regulatory ones. Of resting T cell subsets, memory CD8+ had the most alloreactive clonotypes.

Germline CDR1 reads SGHKS; CDR2 reads YYEKEE (reference sequence). V lost 4 bases to trimming and J lost 0 bases; unmatched junction nucleotides: 3. The CDR3 is 17 amino acids. Data came from immunoSEQ multiplex PCR; TCRdb stores just in-frame clones and leaves some out. In the table there are 25,000 to 30,000 clones, approximately 80% of which are singletons. Remarks on this clone: Its antigen is not identified.

Naive CD45RA+ and memory CD45RO+ CD4+ or CD8+ T cells were FACS-sorted. This sequence joins TRBV5-5 and TRBJ2-2, with 13 bases that match TRBD2. The sequence was obtained from a human donor in good health. The sequenced material came from naive CD4+ T cells from blood. The subset is: CD45RA+ naive T cells. CDR3 protein: CASSRTSGGSNTGELFF. The CDR3 region has the DNA TGTGCCAGCAGCAGGACTAGCGGGGGCTCGAACACCGGGGAGCTGTTTTTT.